What follows is one T cell receptor beta chain and its context. Its antigen is unknown. This entry belongs to a study of T-cell reconstitution after alpha-beta-depleted transplantation in children. Regarding the study as a whole: In patients about two months after transplant, alpha-beta T cells reportedly arose from several hundred expanded graft clones. Some patients owed their high day-60 TCRbeta diversity to surviving recipient T cells and thymic progenitors. Among T cells one year after transplant, newly produced cells accounted for most counts and diversity.

Library preparation (for TCRbeta) was performed with unique molecular identifiers. TCRdb reprocessed the PCR reads via MiXCR and lists one record per CDR3 protein. Of fewer than 350,000 distinct CDR3 sequences in the sample, almost 8% were seen once. This specimen was peripheral blood, taken 360 days after TCRalphabeta/CD19-depleted stem cell transplant. The sequence was obtained from a female patient aged 2 to 10 who had a stem cell transplant for Fanconi anemia, so the T cells may come from the graft donor.

The CDR3 region is CASSWGGADYGYTF. CDR3 DNA: TGTGCCAGCAGCTGGGGGGGCGCGGACTATGGCTACACCTTC. The chain couples TRBV7-9 to TRBJ1-2; tentative D call: TRBD1 (6 bases). Germline V lookup: CDR1 SEHNR, CDR2 FQNEAQ (reference sequence). V was shortened by 4 bases and J by 3 bases, with 12 bases between the two germline ends. This CDR3 is built from 14 residues.